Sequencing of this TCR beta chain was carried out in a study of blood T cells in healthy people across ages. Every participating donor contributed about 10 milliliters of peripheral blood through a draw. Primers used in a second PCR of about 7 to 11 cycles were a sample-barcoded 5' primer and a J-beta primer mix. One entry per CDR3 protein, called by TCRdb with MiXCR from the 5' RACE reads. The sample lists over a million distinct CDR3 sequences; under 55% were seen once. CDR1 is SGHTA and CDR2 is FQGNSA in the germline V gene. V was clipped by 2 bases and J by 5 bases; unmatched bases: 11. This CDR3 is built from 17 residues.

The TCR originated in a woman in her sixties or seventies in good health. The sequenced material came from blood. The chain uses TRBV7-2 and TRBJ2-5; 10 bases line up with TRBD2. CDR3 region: CASSLRSSSGSRETQYF. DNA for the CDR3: TGTGCCAGCAGCTTAAGGTCATCTAGCGGGAGTCGGGAGACCCAGTACTTC.